The 18 T cell receptor beta chains listed next were all sequenced from one sample in a study of OX40 agonist ivuxolimab in advanced cancers. Profiling relied on immunoSEQ multiplex PCR, and the TCRdb table lists in-frame clones only, not all of them. This repertoire shows 71,000 or so clones, roughly 86% found once; its top ten account for 0.7% to 0.9%. This specimen consisted of CD4+ or CD8+ T cells sorted from blood, obtained in a trial of the OX40 agonist ivuxolimab. The receptors here all came from an adult with an advanced solid tumor such as melanoma, head and neck, liver or kidney cancer.

This clone has just one count. Germline and junction disagree at one end, which may indicate a read error. The chain links TRBV7-2 to TRBJ2-7; 9 nucleotides match TRBD2. CDR3 length equals 15 residues. Germline values: CDR1 SGHTA, CDR2 FQGNSA. CDR3 nucleotide sequence: TGTGCCAGCAGTTTAGTTAGCGGGGGCACCTACGAGCAGTACTTC. The encoded protein is CASSLVSGGTYEQYF.

The rearrangement joins TRBV7-2 to TRBJ1-3; D unclear. Germline V CDR1 and CDR2: SGHTA, FQGNSA. The CDR3 has 14 residues. V lost 1 base to trimming and J lost 0 bases, with 4 bases between them. The DNA for the CDR3 is TGTGCCAGCAGCTTAGGGGGCTCTGGAAACACCATATATTTT. Protein: CASSLGGSGNTIYF.

The chain combines TRBV5-1 with TRBJ2-1; the D gene is possibly TRBD1 (8 bases). The CDR3 covers 16 residues. Between the trimmed V and J ends, which lost 4 bases and 4 bases, there was a span of 18 bases. The germline gives CDR1 SGHRS, CDR2 YFSETQ. The CDR3, as DNA: TGCGCCAGCAGCGCCGGGGGGACAGGTAGTTACAATGAGCAGTTCTTC. This gives the protein CASSAGGTGSYNEQFF.

This clone was observed a handful of times. V is TRBV6-1 and J is TRBJ2-7; weak D call: TRBD2 (6 bases). Trimming took 4 bases from V and 1 from J, leaving 8 bases between them. CDR1 MNHNS and CDR2 SASEGT come from the germline V gene. CDR3 size: 13 residues. CDR3 residues: CASSVGGSYEQYF. The CDR3 DNA reads as TGTGCCAGCAGTGTCGGGGGATCCTACGAGCAGTACTTC.

V gene TRBV25-1 combines with J gene TRBJ1-4; 12 positions agree with TRBD1. The length of the CDR3 is 16 residues. CDR1 is MGHDK and CDR2 is SYGVNS in the germline V gene. The V and J ends lost 5 bases and 8 bases, in that order; junction bases with no gene match: 9. The CDR3 reads CASSTGTGGAGEKLFF. The DNA for the CDR3 is TGTGCCAGCAGTACCGGGACAGGGGGCGCAGGGGAAAAACTGTTTTTT.

The chain combines TRBV4-3 with TRBJ2-7; D gene ambiguous. Germline V CDR1 and CDR2: LGHNA, YSLEER. This CDR3 is built from 13 residues. Trimming took off 2 bases at V and 9 bases at J, with 14 bases between the two ends. For the CDR3, the DNA is TGCGCCAGCAGCCAACAGGCGACCTCCCCGCAGTACTTC. Encoded protein: CASSQQATSPQYF.

The chain employs TRBV14 and TRBJ2-7; D may correspond to TRBD1 or TRBD2 (5 bases each). Germline V gene sequence: CDR1 SGHDN, CDR2 FVKESK. V lost 0 bases, J lost 7 bases, and 16 bases lay in between. The CDR3 sequence is 15 residues long. The CDR3 DNA follows: TGTGCCAGCAGCCAAGATCATCGCAGGGAGTGGGAGCAGTACTTC. This gives the protein CASSQDHRREWEQYF.

This clone is labeled medium-sized. The CDR3 DNA follows: TGTGCCAGCAGCTTCAAGGGGAATTCACCCCTCCACTTT. This sequence encodes CASSFKGNSPLHF. This rearrangement joins TRBV7-3 to TRBJ1-6, with TRBD1 as a possible D gene (5 bases). Trimming removed 3 bases from V and 7 bases from J, with 7 bases in between. Germline lookup yields CDR1 SGHTA and CDR2 FQGTGA. The length of the CDR3 is 13 residues.

The chain has TRBV6-1 and TRBJ1-3, with D hard to call. Trimming stripped 6 bases from V and 4 bases from J, with 7 bases between. This CDR3 contains 12 residues. CDR1 and CDR2 from the germline V gene are MNHNS and SASEGT. CDR3: CASRPSGNTIYF. CDR3 bases: TGTGCCAGCAGGCCGTCAGGAAACACCATATATTTT.

This rearrangement joins TRBV27 to TRBJ2-3; 8 bases map to TRBD2. The germline V gene encodes CDR1 MNHEY and CDR2 SMNVEV (reference sequence). The length of the CDR3 is 16 residues. V shed 5 bases and J 2 bases; nucleotides not matched to a gene: 9. The CDR3 bases are TGTGCCAGCAGTCCCCGGGGGGGGCGCGTCACAGATACGCAGTATTTT. Its translation is CASSPRGGRVTDTQYF.

The chain recombines TRBV5-1 with TRBJ2-3; 13 bases map to TRBD2. The CDR3 loop spans 16 amino acids. V shed 4 bases and J 0 bases; nucleotides not matched to a gene: 2. CDR1 and CDR2 from the germline V gene are SGHRS and YFSETQ. This chain's CDR3 is CASSPGLAGSTDTQYF. In DNA form, the CDR3 reads TGCGCCAGCAGCCCGGGACTAGCGGGAAGCACAGATACGCAGTATTTT. The complete variable domain, with remaining parts taken from reference TRBV5-1 and TRBJ2-3, reads KAGVTQTPRYLIKTRGQQVTLSCSPISGHRSVSWYQQTPGQGLQFLFEYFSETQRNKGNFPGRFSGRQFSNSRSEMNVSTLELGDSALYLCASSPGLAGSTDTQYFGPGTRLTVL.

This clone was seen a single time. The gene calls are TRBV11-1 and TRBJ1-2; 8 bases agree with TRBD1. CDR3 length: 14 amino acids. Germline V gene data show CDR1 as SGHAT and CDR2 as FQDESV (reference sequence). V lost 5 bases to trimming and J lost 6 bases; unmatched junction nucleotides: 8. The CDR3: CASSRTAGGHGYTF. The CDR3 DNA follows: TGTGCCAGCAGCCGAACTGCAGGGGGCCATGGCTACACCTTC.

This rearrangement joins TRBV5-1 to TRBJ2-3, with D unresolved. The germline gives CDR1 SGHRS, CDR2 YFSETQ. The CDR3 has 13 residues. Trimming stripped 5 bases from V and 1 base from J, with 8 bases between. The DNA of the CDR3 is TGCGCCAGCAGTCCCGCGGGCACAGATACGCAGTATTTT. Amino acids: CASSPAGTDTQYF.

This chain joins TRBV7-8 and TRBJ2-2; TRBD2 matches 10 bases. Germline V lookup: CDR1 SGHVS, CDR2 FQNEAQ. Trimming at V came to 6 bases and at J to 2 bases, leaving 3 bases not matched to a gene. The CDR3 consists of 15 residues. As DNA, the CDR3 is TGTGCCAGCAGTTCTAGCGGGGGAAACACCGGGGAGCTGTTTTTT. Translating it yields CASSSSGGNTGELFF.

This rearrangement joins TRBV7-2 to TRBJ1-6; D not certain. CDR3 length equals 12 residues. V lost 4 bases, J lost 12 bases, and 10 bases lay in between. CDR1 SGHTA and CDR2 FQGNSA come from the germline V gene. Here the CDR3 reads CASSSQSKPLHF. The DNA of the CDR3 is TGTGCCAGCAGCTCCCAGTCGAAACCCCTCCACTTT.

The J gene is TRBJ2-3, the V gene TRBV7-3; no firm D call. Trimming stripped 5 bases from V and 3 bases from J, with 9 bases between. Per germline, CDR1 SGHTA and CDR2 FQGTGA. This CDR3 has 13 amino acids. The CDR3 DNA sequence: TGTGCCAGCAGCGTTGCTAGAACAGATACGCAGTATTTT. Its translation: CASSVARTDTQYF.

The gene calls are TRBV6-5 and TRBJ1-1; no reliable D call. Trimming took off 6 bases at V and 0 bases at J, with 14 bases between the two ends. Germline-derived CDR1 and CDR2 are MNHEY and SVGAGI. This CDR3 comprises 15 residues. The CDR3 loop is CASSRGRLMNTEAFF. The CDR3 DNA reads TGTGCCAGCAGCCGAGGACGGTTAATGAACACTGAAGCTTTCTTT.

This clone turned up a few times. The genes are TRBV7-2 and TRBJ1-2; D not resolved. Germline V gives CDR1 SGHTA, CDR2 FQGNSA. Trimming cost V 2 bases and J 0 bases, with 4 bases left between them. The CDR3 is made up of 13 amino acids. This CDR3 is CASSLMTNYGYTF. CDR3 DNA: TGTGCCAGCAGCTTAATGACTAACTATGGCTACACCTTC.